The 19 T cell receptor beta chains below come from one sample, sequenced in a study of T cell changes during pregnancy in multiple sclerosis. This table comes from immunoSEQ multiplex PCR, and its TCRdb copy is limited to in-frame clones, with some not included. The data hold approximately 99,000 clones, with approximately 95% observed a single time. The sample consisted of peripheral blood, taken after pregnancy. All receptors come from a female donor with multiple sclerosis, enrolled in a pregnancy study.

The chain carries TRBV9 and TRBJ2-5; 10 bases match TRBD1. The CDR3 runs 15 residues. Germline assignment: CDR1 SGDLS and CDR2 YYNGEE. V dropped 0 bases and J dropped 5; count of bases not matched to a gene: 4. The chain's CDR3 is CASSVEGQGPETQYF. The CDR3 DNA reads as TGTGCCAGCAGCGTAGAGGGACAGGGGCCCGAGACCCAGTACTTC.

The rearrangement uses TRBV25-1 and TRBJ2-7; TRBD2 matches 7 bases. CDR3 length: 13 amino acids. The germline V gene has CDR1 MGHDK and CDR2 SYGVNS. Trimming removed 5 bases from V and 5 bases from J; junction bases left unmatched: 6. CDR3 loop: CASSWDGGDEQYF. The CDR3 coding sequence is TGTGCCAGCAGTTGGGATGGGGGGGACGAGCAGTACTTC.

V is TRBV5-4 and J is TRBJ2-7, with a weak D call TRBD1 (5 bases). Germline CDR1 is SGHNT and CDR2 is YYREEE (reference sequence). The V gene lost 0 bases and the J gene lost 7 bases, with 11 bases spanning the gap. This CDR3 spans 13 amino acids. Written as DNA, the CDR3 is TGTGCCAGCAGCTTGGTAGCAGGGCGGGAGCAGTACTTC. Translation gives CASSLVAGREQYF.

The chain uses TRBV19 and TRBJ1-5, with D unclear. Deletions cut 6 bases from V and 9 bases from J, with 18 bases between. This CDR3 contains 14 residues. Germline CDR1 reads LNHDA; CDR2 reads SQIVND (reference sequence). This CDR3 is CASSYDKVGWPQHF. The CDR3 nucleotides read TGTGCCAGTAGCTATGACAAGGTGGGTTGGCCCCAGCATTTT.

This chain links TRBV4-1 with TRBJ1-6; 9 nucleotides align to TRBD1. V trimming: 0 bases; J trimming: 1 base; junction bases outside the gene matches: 1. The CDR3 is 17 amino acids. Germline values: CDR1 MGHRA, CDR2 YSYEKL. CDR3 nucleotide sequence: TGCGCCAGCAGCCAAGAGGGACAGGGTTCCTATAATTCACCCCTCCACTTT. Its protein product is CASSQEGQGSYNSPLHF.

In its sample, this clone was seen once. This rearrangement joins TRBV7-9 to TRBJ2-5; 14 nucleotides agree with TRBD2. CDR3 length: 19 residues. In germline, CDR1 is SEHNR, CDR2 FQNEAQ (reference sequence). With 5 bases clipped from V and 5 bases from J, the junction kept 16 bases outside the gene matches. The CDR3 sequence is CASSPTRTSGRTGAETQYF. The CDR3 nucleotides read TGTGCCAGCAGCCCAACCAGGACTAGCGGGAGGACGGGCGCGGAGACCCAGTACTTC.

The genes are TRBV9 and TRBJ2-5, with 8 bases identical to TRBD2. The J segment lost 3 bases and the V segment lost 3 bases, leaving 1 base of the junction unmatched. There are 13 residues in the CDR3. Germline loops: CDR1 SGDLS, CDR2 YYNGEE. The CDR3 DNA is TGTGCCAGCAGCGCGGGAGGGGAAGAGACCCAGTACTTC. Protein product: CASSAGGEETQYF.

The chain carries TRBV14 and TRBJ2-3, with D possibly TRBD1 on 5 matching bases. Germline V gene lookup returns CDR1 SGHDN and CDR2 FVKESK. The CDR3 extends over 16 amino acids. The V end was cut by 0 bases, the J end by 6 bases, with 16 bases between. The CDR3 bases are TGTGCCAGCAGCCAAGACTTGGGTGACACAGGCGATACGCAGTATTTT. It encodes CASSQDLGDTGDTQYF.

This clone was found once. The chain combines TRBV27 with TRBJ2-1; 7 nucleotides match TRBD2. The V gene end was trimmed by 5 bases and the J gene end by 5 bases; junction bases not matched to a gene: 12. The CDR3 is 16 residues long. Germline V gene lookup returns CDR1 MNHEY and CDR2 SMNVEV (reference sequence). The CDR3 loop is CASSPTLGLVNNEQFF. CDR3 bases: TGTGCCAGCAGTCCCACCCTTGGACTAGTTAACAATGAGCAGTTCTTC.

The chain joins TRBV7-9 to TRBJ1-1; 7 nucleotides line up with TRBD1. This CDR3 has 14 amino acids. Germline trimming cut 6 bases from V and 4 bases from J; bases unmatched to any gene: 8. Per germline, CDR1 SEHNR and CDR2 FQNEAQ (reference sequence). The CDR3: CASRPSRGATEAFF. DNA of the CDR3: TGTGCCAGCAGGCCCTCCAGGGGGGCCACTGAAGCTTTCTTT.

This chain uses TRBV4-1 with TRBJ2-7, with a tentative D call TRBD1 (5 bases). The length of the CDR3 is 14 residues. Looked up from germline, CDR1 is MGHRA and CDR2 is YSYEKL. Deletions cut 1 base from V and 3 bases from J, with 10 bases between. CDR3 residues: CASSQVQGVYEQYF. The CDR3 nucleotides are TGCGCCAGCAGCCAAGTTCAGGGCGTCTACGAGCAGTACTTC.

V gene TRBV19 combines with J gene TRBJ2-1; TRBD1 matches at 7 bases. V lost 5 bases to trimming and J lost 7 bases; unmatched junction nucleotides: 14. CDR3 length: 16 amino acids. The germline CDR1 and CDR2 sequences are LNHDA and SQIVND (reference sequence). The CDR3 spells CASSVKVWTGLNEQFF. The CDR3 DNA reads as TGTGCCAGTAGTGTTAAAGTCTGGACAGGACTTAATGAGCAGTTCTTC.

This clone was seen only a few times. The chain has TRBV12-5 and TRBJ1-2; a possible D gene is TRBD1 (5 bases). CDR3 length: 17 residues. The germline V and J ends were trimmed by 0 bases and 4 bases, with 18 bases remaining between them. Germline lookup yields CDR1 LGHNT and CDR2 FRNRAP. CDR3 residues: CASGLVSRGIPTYGYTF. In DNA form, the CDR3 reads TGTGCTAGTGGTTTGGTATCTAGGGGAATACCTACCTATGGCTACACCTTC.

The CDR3 protein is CASSRELAKNIQYF. CDR3 DNA sequence: TGCGCCAGCAGCCGGGAGCTAGCCAAAAACATTCAGTACTTC. This chain uses TRBV5-1 with TRBJ2-4; maybe TRBD2 (6 bases). V lost 4 bases to trimming and J lost 0 bases, with 8 bases between them. Germline loops: CDR1 SGHRS, CDR2 YFSETQ. The CDR3 contains 14 residues.

The chain joins TRBV7-9 to TRBJ2-7, with D possibly TRBD2 on 5 matching bases. Germline V lookup: CDR1 SEHNR, CDR2 FQNEAQ (reference sequence). The CDR3 runs 11 residues. V lost 4 bases and J 7 bases, leaving 8 bases between the germline ends. CDR3 in DNA: TGTGCCAGCAGCTCACTAGGGGAGCAGTACTTC. It yields the protein CASSSLGEQYF.

The chain combines TRBV7-9 with TRBJ1-1, with 7 positions matching TRBD1. The CDR3 contains 14 residues. The V gene's germline CDR1 is SEHNR and CDR2 FQNEAQ (reference sequence). V dropped 5 bases and J dropped 4; count of bases not matched to a gene: 7. Here the CDR3 DNA reads TGTGCCAGCAGCCACCGACAGGGTGGCACTGAAGCTTTCTTT. Protein sequence: CASSHRQGGTEAFF.

This clone turned up a few times. This rearrangement joins TRBV9 to TRBJ2-7, with a possible D match to TRBD1 (5 bases). This CDR3 is 14 amino acids long. V was clipped by 4 bases and J by 0 bases, with 11 bases between them. Germline V gene sequence: CDR1 SGDLS, CDR2 YYNGEE. CDR3 residues: CASSLDSFSYEQYF. In DNA, the CDR3 is TGTGCCAGCAGCCTAGACAGTTTCTCCTACGAGCAGTACTTC.

This clone turned up a few times. The chain carries TRBV7-8 and TRBJ1-1; D uncertain. V was pared by 4 bases and J by 3 bases, with 15 bases between. The CDR3 is made up of 15 amino acids. Per germline, CDR1 SGHVS and CDR2 FQNEAQ. CDR3 bases: TGTGCCAGCAGCTCAGTCGGGTTAGGAGACACTGAAGCTTTCTTT. Its translation: CASSSVGLGDTEAFF.

The chain employs TRBV13 and TRBJ2-1, with 10 bases matching TRBD2. With 5 bases clipped from V and 5 bases from J, the junction kept 6 bases outside the gene matches. This CDR3 comprises 15 residues. Per the germline V gene, CDR1 is PRHDT and CDR2 is FYEKMQ (reference sequence). The chain's CDR3 is CASSPPTSGNNEQFF. CDR3 nucleotide sequence: TGTGCCAGCAGCCCCCCCACTAGCGGGAACAATGAGCAGTTCTTC.